Listed below are T cell receptor beta chains from one sample, sequenced in a study of cytomegalovirus exposure and HLA in healthy donors. Here immunoSEQ multiplex PCR was the method, and the copy in TCRdb shows in-frame clones only, minus some. Of about 240,000 clones listed, approximately 83% are singletons. The sequenced sample was PBMCs. The source of these receptors is a young woman in good health and CMV-seropositive. Each CDR3 is given with its conserved first and last residue. D genes are given only for firm matches.

d_call,v_call,j_call,cdr3_aa
-,TRBV7-2,TRBJ2-3,CASSPPRGTQYF
-,TRBV10-3,TRBJ1-2,CAISESQTTGGGYTF
-,TRBV6-5,TRBJ2-7,CASSYSSSYEQYF
-,TRBV5-6,TRBJ1-1,CASSLLFIEGTEAFF
TRBD2,TRBV7-2,TRBJ2-7,CASRGPTSGRYEQYF
-,TRBV28,TRBJ2-7,CASRTPARWYF
TRBD1,TRBV27,TRBJ2-7,CASSLDRVAEQYF
-,TRBV27,TRBJ2-2,CASSFRGAGELFF
TRBD1,TRBV11-3,TRBJ2-7,CASSPMGTGFYEQYF
-,TRBV28,TRBJ1-1,CASSLAGGDTEAFF
-,TRBV7-3,TRBJ2-3,CASSLLAGPTDTQYF
TRBD1,TRBV12-5,TRBJ2-2,CASRSGTGGPGELFF
-,TRBV20-1,TRBJ1-1,CSANRNTEAFF
TRBD1,TRBV2,TRBJ2-6,CASSEPGGPSGANVLTF
TRBD2,TRBV19,TRBJ2-5,CASSKIAGGKQTQYF
TRBD2,TRBV5-1,TRBJ2-1,CASSLLAAISYNEQFF
-,TRBV6-5,TRBJ2-7,CASSYGGGGTYEQYF
TRBD2,TRBV27,TRBJ2-7,CASSSITSGREWDEQYF
TRBD1,TRBV28,TRBJ2-7,CASSNSWTGDRQYF
-,TRBV28,TRBJ2-7,CASSYYTRLHEQYF
-,TRBV6-1,TRBJ1-5,CASRTDDYSNQPQHF
TRBD1,TRBV2,TRBJ2-5,CANTGPGGLLQETQYF
TRBD1,TRBV28,TRBJ1-2,CASLRQGNYGYTF
TRBD1,TRBV7-7,TRBJ2-3,CASSSGTDTDTQYF
TRBD2,TRBV10-1,TRBJ2-1,CASSDRLAGRTNYNEQFF
TRBD2,TRBV5-1,TRBJ2-7,CASSVTGTKSYEQYF
TRBD2,TRBV9,TRBJ2-1,CASSPGLAGDEQFF
-,TRBV5-1,TRBJ1-2,CASSLRTENYGYTF
-,TRBV27,TRBJ2-3,CASSLFSRASTDTQYF
-,TRBV13,TRBJ2-7,CASSSRAGLSYEQYF
-,TRBV6-1,TRBJ2-2,CASSLTSTGELFF
TRBD1,TRBV30,TRBJ2-7,CAIHLGQGSEQYF
-,TRBV7-3,TRBJ2-1,CASSLSVLARDEQFF
-,TRBV29-1,TRBJ2-3,CSVPWMGQFTDTQYF
-,TRBV10-3,TRBJ1-4,CAISEGPNTHEKLFF
-,TRBV7-8,TRBJ2-2,CASYRPAGELFF
TRBD2,TRBV27,TRBJ2-7,CASSPTFLAGGGYEQYF
TRBD2,TRBV28,TRBJ2-1,CASRTTSGSIGEQFF
-,TRBV28,TRBJ2-1,CASRDGGSHNEQFF
TRBD2,TRBV4-1,TRBJ2-7,CASSQVELAGDYEQYF
-,TRBV14,TRBJ1-1,CASSFGGGTEAFF
-,TRBV27,TRBJ1-1,CASSFHGANTEAFF
TRBD1,TRBV19,TRBJ2-7,CASRPGQGIGQYF
TRBD1,TRBV7-6,TRBJ2-6,CASSLTGRGANVLTF
-,TRBV7-9,TRBJ2-5,CASSHAAGETQYF
TRBD1,TRBV11-1,TRBJ1-1,CASGTESMNTEAFF
TRBD1,TRBV4-1,TRBJ2-7,CASSRTRQGEQYF
TRBD2,TRBV13,TRBJ2-7,CASRPVHERETPEYEQYF
-,TRBV19,TRBJ2-1,CASSMGRDLYNEQFF
TRBD1,TRBV7-9,TRBJ1-2,CASSLTTTGAHGYTF
-,TRBV2,TRBJ2-4,CASSVFLEDIQYF
TRBD1,TRBV2,TRBJ1-5,CASRRPGQGGQPQHF
-,TRBV5-1,TRBJ2-7,CASTETGLRYEQYF
TRBD2,TRBV27,TRBJ2-7,CASSSAGLAAYEQYF
TRBD2,TRBV27,TRBJ2-5,CASSSYSLLAGGPRGTQYF
TRBD2,TRBV11-2,TRBJ2-1,CASSLGLREWNNEQFF
-,TRBV10-3,TRBJ2-3,CAISEDRTAGTQYF
-,TRBV19,TRBJ1-1,CASRLRGGGEAFF
TRBD1,TRBV15,TRBJ2-7,CATSRSGTGNDEQYF